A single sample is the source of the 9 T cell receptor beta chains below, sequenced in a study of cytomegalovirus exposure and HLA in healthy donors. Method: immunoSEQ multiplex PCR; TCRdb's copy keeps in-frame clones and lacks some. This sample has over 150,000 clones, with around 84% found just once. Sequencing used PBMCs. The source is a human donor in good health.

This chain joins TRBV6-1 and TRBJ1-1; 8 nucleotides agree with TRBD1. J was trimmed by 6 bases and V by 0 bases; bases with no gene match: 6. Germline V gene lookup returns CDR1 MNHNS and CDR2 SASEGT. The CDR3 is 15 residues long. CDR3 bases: TGTGCCAGCAGTGAAGCCAGGTGGGGACAGGCTGAAGCTTTCTTT. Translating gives CASSEARWGQAEAFF.

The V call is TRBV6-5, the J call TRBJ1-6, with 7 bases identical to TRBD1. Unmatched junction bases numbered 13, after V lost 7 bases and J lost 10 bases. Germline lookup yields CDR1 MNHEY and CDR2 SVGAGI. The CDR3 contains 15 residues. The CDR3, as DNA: TGTGCCAGCAACCCATTGCAGGGGGTCGGCTCACCCCTCCACTTT. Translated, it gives CASNPLQGVGSPLHF.

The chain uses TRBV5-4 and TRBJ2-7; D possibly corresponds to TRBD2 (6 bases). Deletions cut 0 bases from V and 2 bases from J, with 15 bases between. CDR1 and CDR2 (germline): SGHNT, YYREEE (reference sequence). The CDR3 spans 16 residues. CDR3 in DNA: TGTGCCAGCAGCTTGGGACCTAGCGCCGAAGCCTACGAGCAGTACTTC. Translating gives CASSLGPSAEAYEQYF.

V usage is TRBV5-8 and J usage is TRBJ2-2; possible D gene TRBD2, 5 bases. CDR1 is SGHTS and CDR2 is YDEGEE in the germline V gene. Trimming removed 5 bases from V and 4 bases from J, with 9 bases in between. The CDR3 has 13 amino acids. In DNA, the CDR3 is TGTGCCAGCAGGGGAGCTATCACCGGGGAGCTGTTTTTT. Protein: CASRGAITGELFF.

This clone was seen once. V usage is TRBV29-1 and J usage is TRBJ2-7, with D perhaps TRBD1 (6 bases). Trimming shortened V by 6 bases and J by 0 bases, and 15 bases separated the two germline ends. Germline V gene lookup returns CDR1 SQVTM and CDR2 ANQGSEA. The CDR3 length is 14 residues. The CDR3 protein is CSVLGQAASYEQYF. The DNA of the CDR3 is TGCAGCGTCTTGGGACAAGCCGCCTCCTACGAGCAGTACTTC.

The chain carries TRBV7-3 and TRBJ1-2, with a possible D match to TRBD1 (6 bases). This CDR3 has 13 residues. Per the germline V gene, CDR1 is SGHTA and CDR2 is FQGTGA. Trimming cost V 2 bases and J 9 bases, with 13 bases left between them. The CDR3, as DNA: TGTGCCAGCAGCTTATGGGCAGGGGAGAGCTACACCTTC. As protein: CASSLWAGESYTF.

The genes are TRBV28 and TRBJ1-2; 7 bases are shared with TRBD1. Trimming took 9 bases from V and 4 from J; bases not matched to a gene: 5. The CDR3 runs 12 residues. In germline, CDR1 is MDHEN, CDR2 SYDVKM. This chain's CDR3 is CASRNRGYGYTF. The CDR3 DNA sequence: TGTGCCAGTCGAAACAGGGGCTATGGCTACACCTTC.

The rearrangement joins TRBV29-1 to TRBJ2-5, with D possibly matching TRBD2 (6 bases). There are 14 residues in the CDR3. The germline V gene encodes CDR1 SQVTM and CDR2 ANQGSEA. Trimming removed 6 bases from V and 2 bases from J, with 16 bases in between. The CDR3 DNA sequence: TGCAGCGTCCCGAAGGGGACTGCTCAAGAGACCCAGTACTTC. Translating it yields CSVPKGTAQETQYF.

CDR3 residues: CASGLRRMWKETQYF. The CDR3 nucleotides read TGTGCCAGCGGATTGCGGAGGATGTGGAAAGAGACCCAGTACTTC. The V gene is TRBV28, the J gene TRBJ2-5, with D perhaps TRBD2 (5 bases). Deletions cut 8 bases from V and 3 bases from J, with 19 bases between. From germline, CDR1 is MDHEN and CDR2 SYDVKM. This CDR3 is built from 15 residues.